The 17 T cell receptor beta chains below come from one sample, sequenced in a study of CD8 T cells in ankylosing spondylitis. TCRdb reprocessed the 5' RACE reads with MiXCR, giving one entry per CDR3 protein. The data hold 150,000 or so distinct CDR3 sequences, with approximately 9.9% observed a single time. Sequenced input: blood, either unsorted or a sorted T cell fraction (not recorded which). The receptor set was obtained from a female donor with ankylosing spondylitis or in good health (not recorded which).

This clonotype appeared a single time. V usage is TRBV20-1 and J usage is TRBJ2-5; 10 nucleotides agree with TRBD2. From germline, CDR1 is DFQATT and CDR2 SNEGSKA (reference sequence). The trim removed 1 base at V and 4 bases at J, leaving 18 bases unmatched. The CDR3 spans 19 residues. In DNA form, the CDR3 reads TGCAGTGCTAGAGCTCTGGGGGTGCTAGCGGGAGTCCCCACAGAGACCCAGTACTTC. Translation: CSARALGVLAGVPTETQYF.

This clonotype was observed many times. The rearrangement uses TRBV7-9 and TRBJ1-1; D possibly corresponds to TRBD1 (5 bases). The CDR3 loop spans 17 amino acids. The V gene lost 1 base and the J gene lost 4 bases, with 19 bases spanning the gap. Per germline, CDR1 SEHNR and CDR2 FQNEAQ (reference sequence). In DNA, the CDR3 is TGTGCCAGCAGCTTAGTTTGGACACCGCGTGACGGCACTGAAGCTTTCTTT. As protein: CASSLVWTPRDGTEAFF.

The chain couples TRBV2 to TRBJ2-1; 9 bases are a match to TRBD2. This CDR3 has 18 residues. Germline-derived CDR1 and CDR2 are SNHLY and FYNNEI. V lost 3 bases to trimming and J lost 7 bases; unmatched junction nucleotides: 16. The CDR3 nucleotides are TGTGCCAGCAGTGATAGGGAGCTAGCGGGAACCTCTTGGAATGAGCAGTTCTTC. It specifies CASSDRELAGTSWNEQFF.

The chain couples TRBV6-2 or TRBV6-3 to TRBJ2-1; D possibly uses TRBD1 or TRBD2 (6 bases each). The germline V gene encodes CDR1 MNHEY and CDR2 SVGEGT. Trimming took off 6 bases at V and 2 bases at J, with 14 bases between the two ends. This CDR3 has 15 residues. CDR3 loop: CASRGGGDTYNEQFF. The CDR3 DNA reads TGTGCCAGCAGGGGAGGAGGGGACACCTACAATGAGCAGTTCTTC.

This chain uses TRBV19 with TRBJ1-6; D gene unclear. V shed 4 bases and J shed 8 bases, with 18 bases lying between them. From germline, CDR1 is LNHDA and CDR2 SQIVND (reference sequence). The CDR3 is 16 amino acids. The CDR3 DNA reads TGTGCCAGTAGTAGGTGGCAGACCACCATGGATTCACCCCTCCACTTT. It yields the protein CASSRWQTTMDSPLHF. Full variable domain (rest looked up from reference TRBV19 and TRBJ1-6): DGGITQSPKYLFRKEGQNVTLSCEQNLNHDAMYWYRQDPGQGLRLIYYSQIVNDFQKGDIAEGYSVSREKKESFPLTVTSAQKNPTAFYLCASSRWQTTMDSPLHFGNGTRLTVT.

This clonotype was seen repeatedly, ten times or more. V usage is TRBV7-6 and J usage is TRBJ2-7; D possibly corresponds to TRBD1 (5 bases). Germline-derived CDR1 and CDR2 are SGHVS and FNYEAQ. This CDR3 has 13 amino acids. Trimming shortened V by 3 bases and J by 5 bases, and 11 bases separated the two germline ends. CDR3 coding DNA: TGTGCCAGCAGCTTGAGTCAGGGCCACGAGCAGTACTTC. Protein sequence: CASSLSQGHEQYF.

The gene calls are TRBV5-6 and TRBJ2-1; unclear D gene. The V gene lost 6 bases and the J gene lost 5 bases, with 6 bases spanning the gap. The germline CDR1 and CDR2 sequences are SGHDT and YYEEEE. This CDR3 spans 11 amino acids. In nucleotides, the CDR3 is TGTGCCAGCACGACAAACAATGAGCAGTTCTTC. Its translation: CASTTNNEQFF.

This sequence joins TRBV2 and TRBJ2-3; perhaps D is TRBD1 or TRBD2 (7 bases each). Germline lookup yields CDR1 SNHLY and CDR2 FYNNEI. CDR3 length equals 21 residues. Trimming removed 0 bases at V and 4 bases at J, with 29 bases between. CDR3 DNA sequence: TGTGCCAGCAGTGAAGCGCTAGGGGGCATTAGAGGGAGGGCCGGGGCAGATACGCAGTATTTT. Its protein product is CASSEALGGIRGRAGADTQYF.

This chain joins TRBV27 and TRBJ1-1; TRBD1 is a possible D gene (6 bases). CDR1 and CDR2 from the germline V gene are MNHEY and SMNVEV (reference sequence). V was shortened by 7 bases and J by 0 bases, with 15 bases between the two germline ends. The CDR3 consists of 15 residues. CDR3 sequence reads: CASTSKQGLNTEAFF. Here the CDR3 DNA reads TGTGCCAGCACCTCCAAACAGGGCCTGAACACTGAAGCTTTCTTT.

The genes are TRBV4-1 and TRBJ1-2; D unresolved. The CDR3 totals 13 residues. V shed 4 bases and J shed 6 bases, with 12 bases lying between them. CDR1 MGHRA and CDR2 YSYEKL come from the germline V gene. The CDR3 DNA sequence: TGCGCCAGCAGCCCCACGACGGAAGATGGCTACACCTTC. This codes for CASSPTTEDGYTF.

The rearrangement uses TRBV12-3 or TRBV12-4 and TRBJ2-1; 7 nucleotides line up with TRBD1. V lost 5 bases to trimming and J lost 6 bases; unmatched junction nucleotides: 7. The CDR3 runs to 14 residues. CDR3 nucleotide sequence: TGTGCCAGCAGTCCAACTAGGACAGGCAATGAGCAGTTCTTC. Translation: CASSPTRTGNEQFF.

This clonotype showed up just a few times. The chain employs TRBV4-3 and TRBJ2-3; a possible D gene is TRBD2 (6 bases). V gave up 4 bases and J gave up 6 bases, with 11 bases separating them. This CDR3 spans 13 amino acids. CDR1 is LGHNA, CDR2 YSLEER, per germline. The chain's CDR3 is CASSPSRGDTQYF. Written as DNA, the CDR3 is TGCGCCAGCAGCCCGTCTCGGGGGGATACGCAGTATTTT.

This rearrangement joins TRBV19 to TRBJ2-7, with 10 bases matching TRBD2. The V gene's germline CDR1 is LNHDA and CDR2 SQIVND (reference sequence). The CDR3 is made up of 14 amino acids. J gave up 3 bases and V 7 bases, and 6 bases lay outside the gene matches. CDR3 in DNA: TGTGCCAGTACAATAGCGGGAGGAGGCTACGAGCAGTACTTC. This sequence encodes CASTIAGGGYEQYF. Drawing the rest from reference TRBV19 and TRBJ2-7, the complete variable domain is DGGITQSPKYLFRKEGQNVTLSCEQNLNHDAMYWYRQDPGQGLRLIYYSQIVNDFQKGDIAEGYSVSREKKESFPLTVTSAQKNPTAFYLCASTIAGGGYEQYFGPGTRLTVT.

This clonotype appeared a few times. The chain recombines TRBV28 with TRBJ2-3; 7 nucleotides match TRBD2. The CDR3 totals 17 residues. In germline, CDR1 is MDHEN, CDR2 SYDVKM. V shed 4 bases, J shed 6 bases, and the junction held 16 bases outside the gene matches. Here the CDR3 DNA reads TGTGCCAGCAGTTCAGCGGGAACAGCCCCCATCAGGGATACGCAGTATTTT. Translated, it gives CASSSAGTAPIRDTQYF. Full variable domain (remainder filled in from reference TRBV28 and TRBJ2-3): DVKVTQSSRYLVKRTGEKVFLECVQDMDHENMFWYRQDPGLGLRLIYFSYDVKMKEKGDIPEGYSVSREKKERFSLILESASTNQTSMYLCASSSAGTAPIRDTQYFGPGTRLTVL.

The DNA of the CDR3 is TGTGCCAGCAGTTATAGCGCAACCACAGATACGCAGTATTTT. Its translation is CASSYSATTDTQYF. V is TRBV6-5 and J is TRBJ2-3; TRBD2 might be the D (5 bases). This CDR3 spans 14 amino acids. CDR1 MNHEY and CDR2 SVGAGI come from the germline V gene. Trimming took 3 bases from V and 2 from J, leaving 9 bases between them.

In this sample, this clonotype turned up a few times. CDR3 bases: TGCAGTGCTAGAGAGATAAGGGGGGCTAGCGCAGGAATCGATACGCAGTATTTT. As protein: CSAREIRGASAGIDTQYF. The V call is TRBV20-1, the J call TRBJ2-3; either TRBD1 or TRBD2 may supply D (6 bases each). The CDR3 contains 18 residues. Germline-derived CDR1 and CDR2 are DFQATT and SNEGSKA (reference sequence). Between the trimmed V and J ends, which lost 0 bases and 6 bases, there was a span of 25 bases.

The J gene is TRBJ2-1, the V gene TRBV12-3 or TRBV12-4; 9 bases fit TRBD2. Unmatched junction bases numbered 21, after V lost 3 bases and J lost 0 bases. There are 22 residues in the CDR3. CDR3 region: CASSLGIARGLAEIHSYNEQFF. CDR3 sequence (DNA): TGTGCCAGCAGTTTGGGGATCGCCCGGGGACTAGCAGAAATTCACTCCTACAATGAGCAGTTCTTC.